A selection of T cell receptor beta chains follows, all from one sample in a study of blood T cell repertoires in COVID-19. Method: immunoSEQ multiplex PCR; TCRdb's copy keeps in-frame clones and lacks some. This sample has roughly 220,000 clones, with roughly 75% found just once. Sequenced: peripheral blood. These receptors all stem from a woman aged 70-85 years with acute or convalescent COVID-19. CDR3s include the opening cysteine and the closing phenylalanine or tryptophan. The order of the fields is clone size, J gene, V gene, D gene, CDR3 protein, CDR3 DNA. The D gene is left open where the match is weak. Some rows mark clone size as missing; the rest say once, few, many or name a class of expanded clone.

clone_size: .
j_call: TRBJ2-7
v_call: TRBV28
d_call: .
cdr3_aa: CASSYPGLNEQYF
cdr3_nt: TGTGCCAGCAGCTACCCGGGACTCAACGAGCAGTACTTC

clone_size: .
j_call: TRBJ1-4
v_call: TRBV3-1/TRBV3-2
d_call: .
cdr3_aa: CASSLNKKLFF
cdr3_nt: TGTGCCAGCAGCCTAAACAAGAAACTGTTTTTT

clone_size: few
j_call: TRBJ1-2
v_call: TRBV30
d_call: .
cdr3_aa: CAWSVQGNYNYGYTF
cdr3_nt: TGTGCCTGGAGTGTACAGGGAAATTATAACTATGGCTACACCTTC

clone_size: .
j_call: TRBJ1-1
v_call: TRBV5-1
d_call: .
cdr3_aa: CASSFGTSSGRDTEAFF
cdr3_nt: TGCGCCAGCAGCTTTGGGACTTCAAGCGGGCGGGACACTGAAGCTTTCTTT

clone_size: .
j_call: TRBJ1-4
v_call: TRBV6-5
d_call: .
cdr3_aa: CASARVTNEKLFF
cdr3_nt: TGTGCCAGCGCTCGGGTAACTAATGAAAAACTGTTTTTT

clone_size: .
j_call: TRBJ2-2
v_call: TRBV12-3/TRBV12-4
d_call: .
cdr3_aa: CASSLGNIGELFF
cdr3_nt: TGTGCCAGCAGTCTAGGAAACATCGGGGAGCTGTTTTTT

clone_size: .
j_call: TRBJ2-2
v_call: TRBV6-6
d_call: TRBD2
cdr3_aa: CASSYSGLAGTGELFF
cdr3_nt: TGTGCCAGCAGTTATTCGGGACTAGCGGGGACCGGGGAGCTGTTTTTT

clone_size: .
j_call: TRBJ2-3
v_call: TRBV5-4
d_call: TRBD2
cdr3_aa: CASNRLAGGLDTQYF
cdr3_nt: TGTGCCAGCAATCGACTAGCGGGAGGGTTGGATACGCAGTATTTT

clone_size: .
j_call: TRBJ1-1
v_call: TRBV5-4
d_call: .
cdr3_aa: CASSLGALGTEAFF
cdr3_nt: TGTGCCAGCAGCTTGGGGGCATTAGGCACTGAAGCTTTCTTT

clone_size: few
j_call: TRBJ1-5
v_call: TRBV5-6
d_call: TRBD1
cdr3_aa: CASSLWGQLSNQPQHF
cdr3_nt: TGTGCCAGCAGCTTGTGGGGACAGCTTAGCAATCAGCCCCAGCATTTT

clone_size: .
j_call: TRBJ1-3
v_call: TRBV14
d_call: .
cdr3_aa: CASSQRRAHSGNTIYF
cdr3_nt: TGTGCCAGCAGCCAAAGGAGGGCCCACTCTGGAAACACCATATATTTT

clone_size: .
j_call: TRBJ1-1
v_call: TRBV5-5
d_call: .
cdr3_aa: CASSLTLTEAFF
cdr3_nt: TGTGCCAGCAGCTTGACTCTCACTGAAGCTTTCTTT

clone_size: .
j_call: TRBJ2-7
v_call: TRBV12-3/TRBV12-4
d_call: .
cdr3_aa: CASGPRAGEQYF
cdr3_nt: TGTGCCAGTGGGCCGAGGGCGGGGGAGCAGTACTTC

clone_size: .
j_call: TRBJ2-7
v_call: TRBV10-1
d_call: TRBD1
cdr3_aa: CASSVSRGYEQYF
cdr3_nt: TGCGCCAGCAGTGTTTCCAGGGGGTACGAGCAGTACTTC

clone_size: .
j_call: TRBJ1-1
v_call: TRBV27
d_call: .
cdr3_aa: CASYPSGRTNTEAFF
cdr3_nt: TGTGCCAGTTACCCTTCGGGCAGGACTAACACTGAAGCTTTCTTT

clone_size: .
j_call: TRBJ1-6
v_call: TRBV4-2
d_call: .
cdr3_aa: CASSLQQLSDNSPLHF
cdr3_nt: TGTGCCAGCAGCCTCCAACAGCTGTCTGATAATTCACCCCTCCACTTT

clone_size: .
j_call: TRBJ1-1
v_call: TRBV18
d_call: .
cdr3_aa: CASSPDMNTEAFF
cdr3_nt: TGTGCCAGCTCACCGGACATGAACACTGAAGCTTTCTTT

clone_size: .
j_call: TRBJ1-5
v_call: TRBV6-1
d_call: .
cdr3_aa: CASSEALRSPQHF
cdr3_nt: TGTGCCAGCAGTGAAGCGCTTCGGTCGCCCCAGCATTTT

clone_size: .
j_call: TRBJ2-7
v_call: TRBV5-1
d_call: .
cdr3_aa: CASSPWPSYEQYF
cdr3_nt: TGCGCCAGCAGCCCCTGGCCCTCCTACGAGCAGTACTTC

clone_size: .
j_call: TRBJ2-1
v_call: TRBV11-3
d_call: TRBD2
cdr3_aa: CASSLGGSKTYNEQFF
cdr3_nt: TGTGCCAGCAGCTTGGGAGGGAGTAAAACCTACAATGAGCAGTTCTTC

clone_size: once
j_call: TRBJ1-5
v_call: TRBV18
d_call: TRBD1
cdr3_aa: CASSLGQAEPQHF
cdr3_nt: TGTGCCAGCTCACTGGGACAGGCTGAGCCCCAGCATTTT

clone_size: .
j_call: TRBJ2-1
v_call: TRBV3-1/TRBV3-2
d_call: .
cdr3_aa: CASSRRGPLGGNEQFF
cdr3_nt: TGTGCCAGCAGCCGACGAGGGCCGCTCGGGGGCAATGAGCAGTTCTTC

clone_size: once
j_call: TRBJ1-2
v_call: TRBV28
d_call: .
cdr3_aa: CASRKLTAYGYTF
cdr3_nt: TGTGCCAGCAGGAAACTTACCGCCTATGGCTACACCTTC

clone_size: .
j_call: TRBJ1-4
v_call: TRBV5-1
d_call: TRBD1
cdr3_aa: CASSLRGQGSEKLFF
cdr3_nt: TGCGCCAGCAGCTTGCGGGGACAGGGTTCTGAAAAACTGTTTTTT

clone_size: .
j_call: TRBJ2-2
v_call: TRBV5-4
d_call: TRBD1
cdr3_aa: CASSSLRDRGNTGELFF
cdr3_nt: TGTGCCAGCAGCTCTCTACGGGACAGGGGGAATACCGGGGAGCTGTTTTTT

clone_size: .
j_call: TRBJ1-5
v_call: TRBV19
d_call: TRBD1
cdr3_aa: CASSPPGQGARGNQPQHF
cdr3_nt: TGTGCCAGTAGCCCACCGGGACAGGGGGCGCGGGGCAATCAGCCCCAGCATTTT

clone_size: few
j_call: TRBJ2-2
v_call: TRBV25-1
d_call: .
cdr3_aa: CASSEPGAGELFF
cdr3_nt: TGTGCCAGCAGTGAGCCCGGTGCCGGGGAGCTGTTTTTT

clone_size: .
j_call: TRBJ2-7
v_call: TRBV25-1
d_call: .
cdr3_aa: CASSSVGDEQYF
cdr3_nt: TGTGCCAGCAGCTCTGTAGGGGACGAGCAGTACTTC

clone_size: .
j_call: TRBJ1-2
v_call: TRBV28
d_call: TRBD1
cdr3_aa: CASRSLGQGAAGYGYTF
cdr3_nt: TGTGCCAGCAGGTCACTTGGACAGGGGGCAGCTGGCTATGGCTACACCTTC

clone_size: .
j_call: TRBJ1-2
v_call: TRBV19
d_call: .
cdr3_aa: CASSNSQHYGYTF
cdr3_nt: TGTGCCAGTAGTAATAGCCAACACTATGGCTACACCTTC

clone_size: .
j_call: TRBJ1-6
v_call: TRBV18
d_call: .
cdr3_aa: CASSPTREEGSPLHF
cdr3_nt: TGTGCCAGCTCACCGACTAGGGAGGAGGGTTCACCCCTCCACTTT

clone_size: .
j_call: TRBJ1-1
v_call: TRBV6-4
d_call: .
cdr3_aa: CASTREAGYTEAFF
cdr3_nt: TGTGCCAGCACCCGGGAGGCCGGTTACACTGAAGCTTTCTTT

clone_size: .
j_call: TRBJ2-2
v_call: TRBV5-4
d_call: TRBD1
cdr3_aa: CASSRQGANTGELFF
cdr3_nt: TGTGCCAGCAGCCGACAGGGCGCGAACACCGGGGAGCTGTTTTTT

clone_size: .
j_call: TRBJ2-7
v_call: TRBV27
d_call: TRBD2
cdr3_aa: CASSPHGRASYEQYF
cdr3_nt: TGTGCCAGCAGCCCACACGGGAGGGCCTCCTACGAGCAGTACTTC

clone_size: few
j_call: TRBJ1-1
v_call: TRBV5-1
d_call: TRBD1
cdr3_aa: CASSPGQGISTEAFF
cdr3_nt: TGCGCCAGCAGTCCGGGACAGGGGATCTCCACTGAAGCTTTCTTT

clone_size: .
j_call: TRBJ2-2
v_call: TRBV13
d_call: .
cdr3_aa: CASSPRYYNTGELFF
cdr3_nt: TGTGCCAGCAGCCCCAGATACTATAACACCGGGGAGCTGTTTTTT

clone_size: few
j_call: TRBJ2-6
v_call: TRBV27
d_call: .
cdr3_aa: CASRGAGANVLTF
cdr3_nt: TGTGCCAGCCGGGGAGCTGGGGCCAACGTCCTGACTTTC

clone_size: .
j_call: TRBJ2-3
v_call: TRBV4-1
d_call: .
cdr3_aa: CASSTGGLNTDTQYF
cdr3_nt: TGCGCCAGCAGCACAGGGGGACTAAACACAGATACGCAGTATTTT

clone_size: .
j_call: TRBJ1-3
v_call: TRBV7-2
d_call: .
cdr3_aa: CASSLGGTRSGNTIYF
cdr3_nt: TGTGCCAGCAGCTTGGGGGGGACTCGCTCTGGAAACACCATATATTTT

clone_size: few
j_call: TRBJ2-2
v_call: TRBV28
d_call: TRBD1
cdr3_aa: CASRLRDRDTGELFF
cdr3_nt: TGTGCCAGCAGGCTCCGGGACAGGGACACCGGGGAGCTGTTTTTT

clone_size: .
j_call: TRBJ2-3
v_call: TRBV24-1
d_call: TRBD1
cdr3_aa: CATSDLGQGTDTQYF
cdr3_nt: TGTGCCACCAGTGATTTAGGACAGGGCACAGATACGCAGTATTTT

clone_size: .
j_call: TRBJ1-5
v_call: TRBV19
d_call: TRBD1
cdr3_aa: CASSNSGTGFWQPQHF
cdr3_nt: TGTGCCAGTAGTAACTCCGGGACAGGGTTTTGGCAGCCCCAGCATTTT

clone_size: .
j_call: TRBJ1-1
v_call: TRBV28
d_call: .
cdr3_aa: CASSLTDFSNTEAFF
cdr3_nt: TGTGCCAGCAGCCTTACGGACTTCTCGAACACTGAAGCTTTCTTT

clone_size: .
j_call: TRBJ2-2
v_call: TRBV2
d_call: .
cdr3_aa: CASKRDTDTGELFF
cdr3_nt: TGTGCCAGCAAAAGGGACACCGACACCGGGGAGCTGTTTTTT

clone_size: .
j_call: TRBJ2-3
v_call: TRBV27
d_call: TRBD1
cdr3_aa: CASSYRDRATDTQYF
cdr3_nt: TGTGCCAGCTCCTACCGGGACAGGGCCACAGATACGCAGTATTTT

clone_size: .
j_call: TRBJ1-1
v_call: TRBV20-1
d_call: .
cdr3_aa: CSAIESAGRAEAFF
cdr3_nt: TGCAGTGCTATTGAGTCGGCGGGGAGGGCTGAAGCTTTCTTT

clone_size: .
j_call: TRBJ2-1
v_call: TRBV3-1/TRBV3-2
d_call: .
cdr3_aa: CASSHSLTYNEQFF
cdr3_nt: TGTGCTAGCAGCCATTCTCTAACCTACAATGAGCAGTTCTTC

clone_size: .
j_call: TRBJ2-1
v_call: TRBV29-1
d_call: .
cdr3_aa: CSAGYLGREQFF
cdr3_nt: TGCAGCGCCGGTTACCTCGGCAGGGAGCAGTTCTTC

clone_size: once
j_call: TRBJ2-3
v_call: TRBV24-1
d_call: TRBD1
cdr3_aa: CATSPLTQGAQKDTQYF
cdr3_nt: TGTGCCACCAGTCCATTAACACAGGGGGCGCAAAAAGATACGCAGTATTTT

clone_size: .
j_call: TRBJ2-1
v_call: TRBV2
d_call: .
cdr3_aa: CASSELTSYNEQFF
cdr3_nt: TGTGCCAGCAGTGAACTGACTAGCTACAATGAGCAGTTCTTC

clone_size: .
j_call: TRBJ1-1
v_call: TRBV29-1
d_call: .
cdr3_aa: CSVLTGSTEAFF
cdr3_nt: TGCAGCGTCTTAACTGGGAGCACTGAAGCTTTCTTT

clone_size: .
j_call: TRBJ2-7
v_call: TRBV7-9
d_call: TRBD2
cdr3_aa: CASRDGLAYEQYF
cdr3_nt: TGTGCCAGCAGGGACGGACTAGCTTACGAGCAGTACTTC

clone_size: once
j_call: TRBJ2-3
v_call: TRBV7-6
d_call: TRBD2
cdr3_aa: CASSLFRAGEGDTQYF
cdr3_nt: TGTGCCAGCAGCTTATTTCGAGCGGGAGAGGGGGATACGCAGTATTTT

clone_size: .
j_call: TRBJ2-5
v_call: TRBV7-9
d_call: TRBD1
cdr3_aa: CASSPGQGGETQYF
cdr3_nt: TGTGCCAGCAGCCCCGGACAGGGCGGAGAGACCCAGTACTTC